These T cell receptor beta chains were read from a single sample in a study of blood T cells in healthy people across ages. One entry per CDR3 protein results from TCRdb running MiXCR on the 5' RACE reads. The sample comprises 700,000 to 850,000 distinct CDR3 sequences, about 36% of which are singletons, and under 15% rests with the top ten. The sequenced sample consisted of blood. The receptor source for this set is a young man in good health. Both conserved end residues are part of each CDR3. A D gene is named only where the DNA matches it firmly.

D,V,J,CDR3
TRBD2,TRBV2,TRBJ2-1,CASRLAGQYNEQFF
TRBD2,TRBV7-2,TRBJ2-7,CASSLGLAGPLLYEQYF
-,TRBV6-2/TRBV6-3,TRBJ2-5,CASSNLGVETQYF
-,TRBV7-8,TRBJ2-2,CASSLTRQKANTGELFF
-,TRBV7-2,TRBJ1-5,CASSRDRNQPQHF
-,TRBV4-3,TRBJ2-1,CASSQDPDSYNEQFF
-,TRBV12-3/TRBV12-4,TRBJ2-5,CASSGGTGRFILEQYF
TRBD1,TRBV5-1,-,CANSLEPDRAYEQYF
-,TRBV29-1,TRBJ1-5,CSVLEGRGNQPQHF
-,TRBV5-1,TRBJ2-5,CASSFDGTDQETQYF
TRBD2,TRBV12-3/TRBV12-4,TRBJ2-7,CASSFSSGHVQYF
-,TRBV7-9,TRBJ2-1,CASIPPRTYNEQFF
-,TRBV9,TRBJ2-7,CASSDSVGQSYEQYF
TRBD2,TRBV29-1,TRBJ2-3,CSGGGREDTQYF
TRBD1,TRBV5-1,TRBJ2-3,CASSGSGTGMADTQYF
TRBD2,TRBV12-3/TRBV12-4,TRBJ2-1,CASSSGLAGGTSPNEQFF
-,TRBV7-9,TRBJ1-2,CASSPRTTNGYTF
-,TRBV12-3/TRBV12-4,TRBJ1-5,CASRGGSNQPQHF
TRBD1,TRBV12-3/TRBV12-4,TRBJ1-1,CACGRDDRGGTEAFF
-,TRBV6-1,TRBJ1-4,CASWGAGNNEKLFF
-,TRBV29-1,TRBJ1-2,CSARPDSLEDYGYTF
-,TRBV12-3/TRBV12-4,TRBJ2-5,CASGYTGETQYF
-,TRBV12-3/TRBV12-4,TRBJ1-1,CASSPFGTEAFF
-,TRBV7-2,-,CASSLTFGGEQYF
-,TRBV15,TRBJ2-3,CATSIGPDTQYF
-,TRBV20-1,TRBJ1-5,CSARVQEGQPQHF
TRBD1,TRBV12-3/TRBV12-4,TRBJ2-1,CASSLRTGTRHEQFF
-,TRBV5-1,TRBJ1-1,CASRVQGSEAFF
-,TRBV20-1,TRBJ2-2,CSARWGGAGTGELFF
TRBD1,TRBV4-3,TRBJ1-2,CASSHLQGVGGYTF
-,TRBV10-3,TRBJ2-5,CAISESSRAQYF
-,TRBV7-2,TRBJ2-1,CASSSNRVGEQFF
-,TRBV7-9,TRBJ2-3,CSSRLTGRGTDTQYF
-,TRBV12-3/TRBV12-4,TRBJ1-4,CASRPRAAREKLFF
TRBD2,TRBV25-1,TRBJ2-5,CASSLAGPIQETQYF
-,TRBV6-5,TRBJ2-1,CASSYSKDSTGLEQFF
-,TRBV4-3,TRBJ1-4,CASSQDFEGGGFSEKLFF
-,TRBV4-2,TRBJ1-1,CASSQETMNTEAFF
TRBD1,TRBV4-1,TRBJ1-2,CASSQEAWDRDNYGYTF
TRBD1,TRBV10-3,TRBJ2-3,CAISDIQGAAIDTQYF
-,TRBV20-1,-,CSANLDPETQYF
-,TRBV12-3/TRBV12-4,TRBJ2-3,CASSFTGWTDTQYF
-,TRBV20-1,TRBJ1-1,CSARDREGLEAFF
-,TRBV6-5,TRBJ2-7,CASSYSFETEQYF
TRBD1,TRBV20-1,TRBJ2-7,CSARDQGAATQYF
-,TRBV7-9,TRBJ2-7,CASSLGGEKAYEQYF
-,TRBV9,TRBJ1-3,CASQGGYSGNTIYF
-,TRBV7-2,TRBJ1-1,CASSSANMNTEAFF
-,TRBV12-3/TRBV12-4,TRBJ2-1,CASSPGGPNNEQFF
TRBD1,TRBV4-3,TRBJ2-4,CASSQDSGDRGADQYF
-,TRBV28,TRBJ2-3,CASGVPGKDTQYF